This passage covers 14 T cell receptor beta chains from one sample sequenced in a study of cytomegalovirus exposure and HLA in healthy donors. PCR employed 60 Vbeta and 13 Jbeta primers. The assay was immunoSEQ multiplex PCR, and TCRdb's table has in-frame clones only and misses some. There are around 150,000 clones in the sample; 61% occur only once, and around 2% lies in the top ten. Sequenced: PBMCs. These receptors all stem from a male donor in good health and CMV-seronegative.

This clone has a single count. The V call is TRBV15, the J call TRBJ2-5, with 15 positions matching TRBD2. The CDR3 covers 18 residues. Germline CDR1 LNHNV, CDR2 YYDKDF (reference sequence). J was trimmed by 1 base and V by 4 bases; bases with no gene match: 7. CDR3 protein: CATSKGGTSGGSQETQYF. CDR3 DNA sequence: TGTGCCACCAGCAAAGGAGGGACTAGCGGGGGGAGCCAAGAGACCCAGTACTTC. Full variable domain (remainder filled in from reference TRBV15 and TRBJ2-5): DAMVIQNPRYQVTQFGKPVTLSCSQTLNHNVMYWYQQKSSQAPKLLFHYYDKDFNNEADTPDNFQSRRPNTSFCFLDIRSPGLGDTAMYLCATSKGGTSGGSQETQYFGPGTRLLVL.

The rearrangement links TRBV5-1 to TRBJ2-7; 9 nucleotides align to TRBD1. The germline CDR1 and CDR2 sequences are SGHRS and YFSETQ. This CDR3 region has 16 residues. The V gene end was trimmed by 6 bases and the J gene end by 3 bases; junction bases not matched to a gene: 13. The CDR3 DNA sequence: TGCGCCAGCACCCTAGGAGGTGGGGACAGGGTCTACGAGCAGTACTTC. It is translated as CASTLGGGDRVYEQYF.

The chain combines TRBV5-4 with TRBJ1-2; 7 nucleotides match TRBD1. This CDR3 has 12 amino acids. Per germline, CDR1 SGHNT and CDR2 YYREEE (reference sequence). J gave up 6 bases and V 7 bases, and 6 bases lay outside the gene matches. In DNA, the CDR3 is TGTGCCAGCTTCCGGGACAGAGATGGCTACACCTTC. This translates into CASFRDRDGYTF.

With respect to this clone: One junction end does not reproduce the germline sequence, and a read error may be involved. The chain recombines TRBV6-1 with TRBJ2-7; 9 positions match TRBD1. CDR3 length: 12 amino acids. Germline V gene sequence: CDR1 MNHNS, CDR2 SASEGT. CDR3 region: CASSGIFRDRDF. DNA of the CDR3: TGTGCCAGCAGTGGCATTTTCCGGGACAGGGACTTC.

The chain joins TRBV5-5 to TRBJ2-1; TRBD2 matches at 12 bases. Losses at the gene ends were 4 bases for V and 7 bases for J; bases not matched to a gene: 6. Germline V gene sequence: CDR1 SGHKS, CDR2 YYEKEE (reference sequence). CDR3 length: 15 amino acids. This CDR3 reads CASSRTSGASNEQFF. The CDR3 nucleotides read TGTGCCAGCAGCCGGACTAGCGGGGCCTCTAATGAGCAGTTCTTC.

The chain links TRBV7-6 to TRBJ1-6; no clear D. Germline-derived CDR1 and CDR2 are SGHVS and FNYEAQ. The CDR3 runs to 12 residues. V was trimmed by 5 bases and J by 10 bases, leaving 9 bases between them. The CDR3 coding sequence is TGTGCCAGCAGCACCATCGGGTCACCCCTCCACTTT. Translation gives CASSTIGSPLHF.

The rearrangement joins TRBV4-1 to TRBJ2-7, with D tentatively TRBD2 (6 bases). The CDR3 extends over 18 amino acids. The V gene's germline CDR1 is MGHRA and CDR2 YSYEKL. The V end lost 0 bases, the J end lost 6 bases, and 24 bases lay between the germline ends. The CDR3 DNA follows: TGCGCCAGCAGCCAAGAAATAGCGGTAATGGTAGGTCCGGGCGAGCAGTACTTC. Translation: CASSQEIAVMVGPGEQYF.

The sample holds a few counts of this clone. V is TRBV19 and J is TRBJ2-7; 12 bases map to TRBD2. The CDR3 loop spans 18 amino acids. J was trimmed by 3 bases and V by 4 bases; bases with no gene match: 13. CDR1 LNHDA and CDR2 SQIVND come from the germline V gene (reference sequence). The CDR3 nucleotides read TGTGCCAGTAGTACTAGCGGGGGGGCGAGGTCGAATGTCTACGAGCAGTACTTC. It specifies CASSTSGGARSNVYEQYF.

The CDR3 region has the DNA TGTGCCAGCGGTCGGACAGGGAGGGATGGCTACACCTTC. Translated: CASGRTGRDGYTF. The chain couples TRBV7-9 to TRBJ1-2; 8 bases are shared with TRBD1. The CDR3 is 13 amino acids. After removal of 8 bases from V and 6 bases from J, the junction contained 8 bases not matched to a gene. Looked up from germline, CDR1 is SEHNR and CDR2 is FQNEAQ (reference sequence). Full variable domain (rest looked up from reference TRBV7-9 and TRBJ1-2): DTGVSQNPRHKITKRGQNVTFRCDPISEHNRLYWYRQTLGQGPEFLTYFQNEAQLEKSRLLSDRFSAERPKGSFSTLEIQRTEQGDSAMYLCASGRTGRDGYTFGSGTRLTVV.

This rearrangement joins TRBV7-9 to TRBJ2-2; unclear D gene. This CDR3 has 15 residues. V lost 7 bases, J lost 7 bases, and 19 bases lay in between. Germline V gene sequence: CDR1 SEHNR, CDR2 FQNEAQ (reference sequence). As DNA, the CDR3 is TGTGCCAGCAATTACGACGGCCAGGCTATCGGGGAGCTGTTTTTT. Amino acids: CASNYDGQAIGELFF.

This clone was recorded a few times. V usage is TRBV5-4 and J usage is TRBJ1-2; 8 bases are a match to TRBD1. Germline CDR1 reads SGHNT; CDR2 reads YYREEE (reference sequence). V dropped 4 bases and J dropped 3; count of bases not matched to a gene: 11. The CDR3 loop spans 16 amino acids. The CDR3 nucleotides are TGTGCCAGCAGCCCCACGACAGGGGCTCGGTACTATGGCTACACCTTC. Residues: CASSPTTGARYYGYTF.

This clone has only a few counts. The chain uses TRBV5-1 and TRBJ2-7, with 7 bases aligning to TRBD2. V was clipped by 2 bases and J by 5 bases; unmatched bases: 10. In germline, CDR1 is SGHRS, CDR2 YFSETQ. This CDR3 has 15 residues. CDR3 bases: TGCGCCAGCAGCTTAACCGGCGGGGGTCACAACGAGCAGTACTTC. Translating it yields CASSLTGGGHNEQYF.

J is TRBJ2-7 and V is TRBV28; the D gene is possibly TRBD1 (5 bases). V shed 10 bases and J shed 3 bases, with 19 bases lying between them. CDR1 MDHEN and CDR2 SYDVKM come from the germline V gene. The CDR3 runs 14 residues. This CDR3 reads CAISTRDSFYEQYF. The DNA for the CDR3 is TGTGCCATCTCTACGAGAGACAGTTTCTACGAGCAGTACTTC.

This rearrangement joins TRBV25-1 to TRBJ1-1; a possible D gene is TRBD1 (5 bases). Looked up from germline, CDR1 is MGHDK and CDR2 is SYGVNS. The CDR3 consists of 14 residues. Trimming cost V 1 base and J 2 bases, with 8 bases left between them. CDR3 in DNA: TGTGCCAGCAGTGAATGGGGGGGTAACACTGAAGCTTTCTTT. Protein product: CASSEWGGNTEAFF. The full variable domain, rest sourced from reference TRBV25-1 and TRBJ1-1, is EADIYQTPRYLVIGTGKKITLECSQTMGHDKMYWYQQDPGMELHLIHYSYGVNSTEKGDLSSESTVSRIRTEHFPLTLESARPSHTSQYLCASSEWGGNTEAFFGQGTRLTVV.